This TCR beta chain was recorded in a study of control samples from healthy donors and cancer patients (dated by TCRdb to the early 2020s). CDR1 and CDR2, looked up from the germline V gene, are MGHDK and SYGVNS. The CDR3 measures 12 amino acids from cysteine to phenylalanine. The CDR3 DNA has 36 bases and is translated from base 1. Libraries were built with the immunoSEQ multiplex PCR assay. TCRdb provides this immuneACCESS table in a form limited to in-frame rearrangements. Some clones are lacking; in checked studies, under half of them reflect an unresolved V gene, and why the rest are absent is not known. The sample has around 140,000 clones on record, less than 95% of them singletons. Less than 8.5% of the sample comes from the top ten. About this clone: Its antigen has not been determined. One junction end disagrees with the germline gene, perhaps due to a read error.

Sequenced material: blood. This TCR came from a man younger than 30 in good health. The V and J genes are TRBV25-1 and TRBJ2-7; TRBD1 matches 7 bases in the middle. The nucleotides read TGTGCCAGCAGTTTTTTTAGTTGGGACAGAGTCTTC. This sequence encodes CASSFFSWDRVF.